The 18 T cell receptor beta chains presented below share a single source sample, sequenced in a study of cytomegalovirus exposure and HLA in healthy donors (dated by TCRdb to the late 2010s). Preparation of the library involved the immunoSEQ multiplex PCR assay. For the multiplex PCR, a mixture combining 60 forward primers for TCR Vbeta segments and 13 reverse primers for TCR Jbeta segments was used. Not all clones reach the TCRdb copy of this immuneACCESS table, which keeps in-frame sequences only. Checked studies attribute under half of the gap to unresolved V genes and leave the rest unexplained. Recorded for this sample are approximately 190,000 clones; over 75% of them occurred a single time. The ten largest clones represent 6.3% of the sample. The sample consisted of PBMCs. The receptor set was obtained from a man aged 40-49 years in good health and CMV-seropositive.

This clone has a single count. The chain has TRBV7-2 and TRBJ2-3; 14 bases are shared with TRBD2. This CDR3 region has 18 residues. After removal of 5 bases from V and 0 bases from J, the junction contained 7 bases not matched to a gene. Germline loops: CDR1 SGHTA, CDR2 FQGNSA. CDR3 sequence (DNA): TGTGCCAGCAGCCGGACTAGCGGGGGGCGCCCTAGCACAGATACGCAGTATTTT. Translated: CASSRTSGGRPSTDTQYF.

The chain recombines TRBV28 with TRBJ2-5, with TRBD2 as a possible D gene (5 bases). The CDR3 length is 17 residues. V lost 4 bases to trimming and J lost 1 base, with 19 bases between them. CDR1 MDHEN and CDR2 SYDVKM come from the germline V gene. The CDR3 sequence: CASSSPEGRAGQETQYF. CDR3 DNA: TGTGCCAGCAGTTCCCCTGAAGGGCGGGCGGGCCAAGAGACCCAGTACTTC.

This clone appeared a few times. V is TRBV29-1 and J is TRBJ2-5; TRBD2 matches at 10 bases. The CDR3 has 16 amino acids. Trimming at V came to 7 bases and at J to 5 bases, leaving 16 bases not matched to a gene. The germline gives CDR1 SQVTM, CDR2 ANQGSEA. CDR3 sequence: CSGGPGTSEKSETQYF. CDR3 in DNA: TGCAGCGGAGGACCAGGGACTAGCGAGAAGTCGGAGACCCAGTACTTC. The complete variable domain, with remaining parts taken from reference TRBV29-1 and TRBJ2-5, reads SAVISQKPSRDICQRGTSLTIQCQVDSQVTMMFWYRQQPGQSLTLIATANQGSEATYESGFVIDKFPISRPNLTFSTLTVSNMSPEDSSIYLCSGGPGTSEKSETQYFGPGTRLLVL.

The gene calls are TRBV5-6 and TRBJ2-7; 9 nucleotides align to TRBD2. CDR3 size: 16 residues. V was pared by 2 bases and J by 1 base, with 7 bases of the junction left unmatched. Germline-derived CDR1 and CDR2 are SGHDT and YYEEEE. CDR3 nucleotides: TGTGCCAGCAGCTTTCCAGCGGGGGGAGTATCCTACGAGCAGTACTTC. Translating it yields CASSFPAGGVSYEQYF.

The chain links TRBV25-1 to TRBJ2-7; 11 bases are shared with TRBD2. The ends lost 2 bases at V and 6 bases at J; junction bases unmatched: 6. The CDR3 has 15 amino acids. The germline CDR1 and CDR2 sequences are MGHDK and SYGVNS. The CDR3 sequence: CASSELSGGAGEQYF. CDR3 in DNA: TGTGCCAGCAGTGAACTTAGCGGGGGGGCCGGCGAGCAGTACTTC.

The V and J genes are TRBV5-1 and TRBJ2-3; D is perhaps TRBD2 (5 bases). The CDR3 sequence is 15 residues long. V lost 4 bases, J lost 3 bases, and 15 bases lay in between. Germline CDR1 SGHRS, CDR2 YFSETQ. As DNA, the CDR3 is TGCGCCAGCAGCCCGAAAATGGGGAGAACAGATACGCAGTATTTT. Translating it yields CASSPKMGRTDTQYF.

The chain links TRBV4-2 to TRBJ2-7; D may be TRBD1 (5 bases). The CDR3 has 15 amino acids. CDR1 is LGHNA and CDR2 is YNFKEQ in the germline V gene. The V gene lost 4 bases and the J gene lost 0 bases, with 13 bases spanning the gap. Written as DNA, the CDR3 is TGTGCCAGCAGCCGTCGCTGGGGCAGCTCCTACGAGCAGTACTTC. It translates to CASSRRWGSSYEQYF.

There are a few counts of this clone. The chain combines TRBV5-6 with TRBJ2-7; 9 bases agree with TRBD1. The CDR3 extends over 15 amino acids. The V and J ends lost 3 bases and 2 bases, in that order; junction bases with no gene match: 6. Looked up from germline, CDR1 is SGHDT and CDR2 is YYEEEE. The CDR3: CASSSGQGEAYEQYF. The CDR3, as DNA: TGTGCCAGCAGCTCGGGACAGGGTGAGGCCTACGAGCAGTACTTC. The variable domain in full, with the rest retrieved from reference TRBV5-6 and TRBJ2-7, is DAGVTQSPTHLIKTRGQQVTLRCSPKSGHDTVSWYQQALGQGPQFIFQYYEEEERQRGNFPDRFSGHQFPNYSSELNVNALLLGDSALYLCASSSGQGEAYEQYFGPGTRLTVT.

The chain has TRBV6-5 and TRBJ2-5; 12 positions match TRBD1. TRBJ2-7 explains the end of the DNA better; the J call may be wrong. Germline V lookup: CDR1 MNHEY, CDR2 SVGAGI. The CDR3 is made up of 16 amino acids. In DNA, the CDR3 is TGTGCCAGCAGTTACAACGCGCGGGACAGGGGGCGCGAGCAGTACTTC. It codes for CASSYNARDRGREQYF.

This chain joins TRBV27 and TRBJ2-5, with D perhaps matching TRBD2 (5 bases). The DNA end favors TRBJ2-7, so the J call may be wrong. The CDR3 is 14 residues long. Per germline, CDR1 MNHEY and CDR2 SMNVEV (reference sequence). DNA of the CDR3: TGTGCCAGCAGTTATTCGGGGTTATCCTACGAGCAGTACTTC. Encoded protein: CASSYSGLSYEQYF.

J is TRBJ2-7 and V is TRBV7-2; 8 bases line up with TRBD1. Losses at the gene ends were 5 bases for V and 3 bases for J; bases not matched to a gene: 6. The germline V gene encodes CDR1 SGHTA and CDR2 FQGNSA. The CDR3 totals 14 residues. This CDR3 is CASSARGRVYEQYF. As DNA, the CDR3 is TGTGCCAGCAGCGCCAGGGGGCGCGTCTACGAGCAGTACTTC.

J is TRBJ2-7 and V is TRBV9, with 10 bases lining up with TRBD2. V trimming: 1 base; J trimming: 4 bases; junction bases outside the gene matches: 5. The germline V gene has CDR1 SGDLS and CDR2 YYNGEE. The CDR3 totals 15 residues. Here the CDR3 reads CASSVLAGEVYEQYF. The DNA for the CDR3 is TGTGCCAGCAGCGTACTAGCGGGGGAGGTATACGAGCAGTACTTC.

The table lists this clone with a few counts. Distinct nucleotide sequences in the sample also encode this CDR3. The chain carries TRBV27 and TRBJ1-5; no firm D call. Trimming took off 5 bases at V and 4 bases at J, with 12 bases between the two ends. CDR3 length: 14 residues. Per germline, CDR1 MNHEY and CDR2 SMNVEV (reference sequence). The CDR3 DNA sequence: TGTGCCAGCAGTCCCCTAGAGGGAAATCAGCCCCAGCATTTT. Amino acids: CASSPLEGNQPQHF.

This clone occurred once. Here the CDR3 reads CASSSPRVRDTIYF. The CDR3 region has the DNA TGTGCCAGCAGTTCCCCGCGCGTTCGGGACACCATATATTTT. The chain links TRBV27 to TRBJ1-3; the D is unclear. V lost 4 bases, J lost 8 bases, and 15 bases lay in between. The CDR3 length is 14 residues. Germline CDR1 and CDR2: MNHEY and SMNVEV (reference sequence).

The DNA for the CDR3 is TGTGCCAGCAGCTTAGCGCTAGGGGGGGGCCGGGAGACCCAGTACTTC. Translating it yields CASSLALGGGRETQYF. This chain joins TRBV7-8 and TRBJ2-5; D is perhaps TRBD2 (7 bases). Germline CDR1 reads SGHVS; CDR2 reads FQNEAQ. V lost 0 bases to trimming and J lost 5 bases, with 16 bases between them. This CDR3 has 16 amino acids. The whole variable domain, filled in from reference TRBV7-8 and TRBJ2-5, reads GAGVSQSPRYKVAKRGQDVALRCDPISGHVSLFWYQQALGQGPEFLTYFQNEAQLDKSGLPSDRFFAERPEGSVSTLKIQRTQQEDSAVYLCASSLALGGGRETQYFGPGTRLLVL.

The chain links TRBV5-4 to TRBJ1-1; a possible D gene is TRBD1 (6 bases). The germline V gene encodes CDR1 SGHNT and CDR2 YYREEE (reference sequence). This CDR3 is 13 amino acids long. With 4 bases removed from V and 1 base from J, the gap between germline ends came to 8 bases. CDR3 DNA sequence: TGTGCCAGCAGCGAGGACAGGAACACTGAAGCTTTCTTT. This encodes CASSEDRNTEAFF. The whole variable domain, filled in from reference TRBV5-4 and TRBJ1-1, reads ETGVTQSPTHLIKTRGQQVTLRCSSQSGHNTVSWYQQALGQGPQFIFQYYREEENGRGNFPPRFSGLQFPNYSSELNVNALELDDSALYLCASSEDRNTEAFFGQGTRLTVV.

The chain has TRBV25-1 and TRBJ1-2; 7 nucleotides agree with TRBD1. CDR3 size: 14 residues. Germline V gene data show CDR1 as MGHDK and CDR2 as SYGVNS. Unmatched junction bases numbered 4, after V lost 5 bases and J lost 1 base. The DNA for the CDR3 is TGTGCCAGCAGTAACCGGGACAGTAACTATGGCTACACCTTC. Its protein is CASSNRDSNYGYTF.

V is TRBV28 and J is TRBJ1-1; D is uncertain. CDR3 length: 13 residues. V was clipped by 2 bases and J by 1 base, with 5 bases between them. From germline, CDR1 is MDHEN and CDR2 SYDVKM. In DNA form, the CDR3 reads TGTGCCAGCAGTTTAGAACAGAACACTGAAGCTTTCTTT. Encoded protein: CASSLEQNTEAFF.